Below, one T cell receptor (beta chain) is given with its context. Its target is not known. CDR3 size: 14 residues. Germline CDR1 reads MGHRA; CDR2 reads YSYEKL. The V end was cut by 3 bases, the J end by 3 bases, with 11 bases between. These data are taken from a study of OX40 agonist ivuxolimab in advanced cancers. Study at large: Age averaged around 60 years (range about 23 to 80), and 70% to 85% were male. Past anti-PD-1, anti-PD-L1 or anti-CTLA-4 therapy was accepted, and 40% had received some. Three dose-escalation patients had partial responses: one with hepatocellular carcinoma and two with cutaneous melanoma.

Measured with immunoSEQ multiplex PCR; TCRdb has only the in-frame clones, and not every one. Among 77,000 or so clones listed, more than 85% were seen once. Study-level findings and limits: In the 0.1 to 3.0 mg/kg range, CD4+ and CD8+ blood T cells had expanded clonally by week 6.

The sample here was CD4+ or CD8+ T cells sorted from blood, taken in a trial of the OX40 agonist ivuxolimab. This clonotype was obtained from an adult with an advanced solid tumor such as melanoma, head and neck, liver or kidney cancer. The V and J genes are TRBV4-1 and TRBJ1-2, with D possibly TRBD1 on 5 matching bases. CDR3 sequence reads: CASSHRGEDYGYTF. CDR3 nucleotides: TGCGCCAGCAGCCATAGAGGGGAGGACTATGGCTACACCTTC.